This TCR beta chain was captured by sequencing in a study of cytotoxic CD8 clonotypes in ibrutinib-treated CLL. The CDR3 has 15 residues. V shed 6 bases and J 7 bases; nucleotides not matched to a gene: 10. CDR1 and CDR2 (germline): SNHLY, FYNNEI. Libraries were prepared by immunoSEQ multiplex PCR; TCRdb keeps only in-frame clonotypes and omits some of them. In the table there are over 9,000 clones, 81% of which are singletons. This chain uses TRBV2 with TRBJ2-1; 9 bases match TRBD2. This receptor was taken from a human donor with chronic lymphocytic leukemia. Sequencing was performed on PBMCs, taken at disease progression, from a patient treated with ibrutinib. CDR3 region: CASRKPGLAINEQFF. For the CDR3, the DNA is TGTGCCAGCAGGAAACCGGGACTAGCTATAAATGAGCAGTTCTTC.